Listed below are T cell receptor beta chains from one sample, sequenced in a study of T-cell reconstitution after alpha-beta-depleted transplantation in children. TCRdb processed the PCR reads anew with MiXCR; each CDR3 protein has one entry. This table holds about 32,000 distinct CDR3 sequences, around 7% found once. The sample consisted of peripheral blood, taken 60 days after TCRalphabeta/CD19-depleted stem cell transplant. The receptors originated from a child in the first two years of life who had a stem cell transplant for acute myeloid leukemia, so the T cells may come from the graft donor. CDR3s include the opening cysteine and the closing phenylalanine or tryptophan. A D gene is named only where the DNA matches it firmly.

V	J	D	CDR3
TRBV6-5	TRBJ1-1	.	CASSLPGAGLRNTEAFF
TRBV28	TRBJ2-5	TRBD1	CASSPPGTGKETQYF
TRBV19	TRBJ1-1	.	CASSFSGVNTEAFF
TRBV3-1	TRBJ1-6	TRBD1	CASSQDGTAYNSPLHF
TRBV25-1	TRBJ1-2	.	CASSVGYGYTF
TRBV11-1	TRBJ2-7	TRBD2	CASSFSGSTYEQYF
TRBV4-3	TRBJ2-5	TRBD2	CASSQDQLAGGPVQETQYF
TRBV5-1	TRBJ2-3	.	CASNFYFTDTQYF
TRBV27	TRBJ2-3	.	CASSWLDTQYF
TRBV6-5	TRBJ1-6	.	CASSPYPGHNNSPLHF
TRBV10-3	TRBJ1-1	.	CAINKQGEAFF
TRBV7-2	TRBJ2-3	TRBD2	CASSRTSGRGDTQYF
TRBV19	TRBJ2-1	TRBD2	CASSLGTSGPLGNEQFF
TRBV9	TRBJ1-2	TRBD1	CASSASGGPYTF
TRBV12-3/TRBV12-4	TRBJ1-3	.	CASSLEWLSGNTIYF
TRBV7-9	TRBJ1-1	.	CASSPLIQGAFF
TRBV19	TRBJ1-2	.	CASMRKGRVKYGYTF
TRBV7-2	TRBJ2-1	.	CASSTAGSSYNEQFF
TRBV28	TRBJ2-6	.	CASSFPGKTGANVLTF
TRBV7-2	TRBJ2-5	.	CASSSSPLRETQYF
TRBV20-1	TRBJ2-7	TRBD2	CSATAGGEYF
TRBV4-3	TRBJ1-2	.	CASSQDRRGDGYTF
TRBV29-1	TRBJ2-7	TRBD1	CSVGTGRRDYEQYF
TRBV24-1	TRBJ2-7	TRBD1	CATSDPDRGYEQYF
TRBV12-3/TRBV12-4	TRBJ2-5	TRBD2	CASSKLRLADGKTQYF
TRBV6-5	TRBJ2-7	.	CASSYFSSGRYSYEQYF
TRBV6-2/TRBV6-3	TRBJ1-1	TRBD1	CASSYSDRGDTEAFF
TRBV2	TRBJ2-7	.	CATLTRTGNEQYF
TRBV15	TRBJ2-1	TRBD1	CATSRGQGENEQFF
TRBV10-3	TRBJ2-7	.	CAISESEGRSYEQYF
TRBV11-2	TRBJ2-7	.	CASSHQARVEQYF
TRBV30	TRBJ1-1	.	CAWSVGAEAFF
TRBV7-8	TRBJ2-3	TRBD2	CASSSGLRELGDTQYF
TRBV29-1	TRBJ2-3	.	CSAGRITDTQYF
TRBV10-3	TRBJ2-3	.	CAISGDGATDTQYF
TRBV29-1	TRBJ2-1	.	CSVGGGSRYNEQFF
TRBV3-1	TRBJ2-7	.	CASSQAQRTYEQYF
TRBV2	TRBJ2-7	TRBD1	CASQGVSAYEQYF
TRBV7-2	TRBJ2-3	TRBD2	CASSLEVTSGDTQYF
TRBV29-1	TRBJ2-6	.	CSVEDRSPVAGANVLTF
TRBV24-1	TRBJ2-7	TRBD1	CATSDPGQGAYEQYF
TRBV30	TRBJ2-1	.	CAWSTAYNEQFF